The clone carrying this T cell receptor beta chain has ten or more counts. What it binds is not known. This entry is derived from a study of T cell repertoires in cytomegalovirus infection. About the research overall: CMV epitopes that were recently identified and HLA-C-restricted were used alongside well-studied HLA-B-restricted ones. Public signatures in TCR beta pointed to CMV infection and matching HLA type.

Study conclusions and caveats: Carriers of CMV and the relevant HLA type were discriminated by public TCR beta frequency. Dominating the ex vivo response were TCR beta clonotypes that were CMV-specific and HLA-C-restricted.

Per germline, CDR1 SGHVS and CDR2 FQNEAQ. Trimming shortened V by 1 base and J by 8 bases, and 12 bases separated the two germline ends. This CDR3 spans 14 amino acids. MiXCR was run by TCRdb on the reads, yielding one entry per CDR3 protein. The sample lists 90,000 to 120,000 distinct CDR3 sequences, under 45% seen once, with 65% to 75% in the top ten. The sequence was collected from a human donor in good health (CMV status not recorded). Some clones in this sample may be carry-over from other donors' samples. This sample comprised CD8+ T cells from cultured PBMCs, obtained from culture after CMV antigen stimulation. This rearrangement joins TRBV7-8 to TRBJ2-1; D is undetermined. The CDR3 nucleotides read TGTGCCAGCAGCTTAGACGGGCCCTTAGATGAGCAGTTCTTC. This translates into CASSLDGPLDEQFF.